What follows are 14 T cell receptor beta chains derived from one specimen sequenced in a study of T cell clusters in autoimmune cytopenias. One tube held mixed TRB-A and TRB-B primer pools for touch-down PCR. TCRdb derives one entry per CDR3 protein from the multiplex PCR reads, leaving out DNA. In total, the table holds approximately 8,800 distinct CDR3 sequences. Each sample's input was roughly 230 ng genomic DNA, 30,000 to 45,000 genome equivalents. Sequencing input: peripheral blood. These receptors originate from a human donor with an autoimmune cytopenia or autoimmune hepatitis (not recorded which).

The chain uses TRBV30 and TRBJ1-1; TCRdb's D gene call, TRBD1, goes unchecked for lack of DNA. There are 15 residues in the CDR3. Germline-derived CDR1 and CDR2 are GTSNPN and SVGIG (reference sequence). Here the CDR3 reads CASNTGGRVNTEAFF. The variable domain in full, completed from reference TRBV30 and TRBJ1-1, reads SQTIHQWPATLVQPVGSPLSLECTVEGTSNPNLYWYRQAAGRGLQLLFYSVGIGQISSEVPQNLSASRPQDRQFILSSKKLLLSDSGFYLCASNTGGRVNTEAFFGQGTRLTVV.

Its frequency marks this clonotype as medium-sized. CDR3 sequence: CASSSGQGREKLFF. The chain uses TRBV12-3 or TRBV12-4 and TRBJ1-4; there is no DNA to check the TCRdb D call of TRBD1. This CDR3 has 14 amino acids.

This clonotype ranks as medium-sized (0.01 to 0.1%) in terms of frequency. The J gene is TRBJ1-5, the V gene TRBV27. The CDR3 is 12 amino acids. In germline, CDR1 is MNHEY, CDR2 SMNVEV (reference sequence). The CDR3 sequence: CASSISGQPQHF.

This chain uses TRBV18 with TRBJ1-1; TCRdb's assignment of TRBD1 cannot be checked, as there is no DNA. Germline CDR1 is KGHSH and CDR2 is LQKENI. The CDR3 spans 14 residues. The CDR3 reads CASSPTAENTEAFF.

Measured by frequency, this clonotype is medium-sized (0.01 to 0.1%). The J gene is TRBJ2-3, the V gene TRBV11-1. Germline CDR1 SGHAT, CDR2 FQDESV (reference sequence). This CDR3 has 11 amino acids. The CDR3: CASSFSDTQYF.

The chain carries TRBV28 and TRBJ1-5. Germline V lookup: CDR1 MDHEN, CDR2 SYDVKM. The CDR3 has 13 residues. CDR3 protein: CASSFYSKQPQHF.

The V call is TRBV20-1, the J call TRBJ2-1. The CDR3 consists of 15 residues. Per the germline V gene, CDR1 is DFQATT and CDR2 is SNEGSKA (reference sequence). CDR3 residues: CSARGTRSSYNEQFF.

The V and J genes are TRBV12-3 or TRBV12-4 and TRBJ1-2; TCRdb's D gene call, TRBD1, goes unchecked for lack of DNA. The CDR3 covers 13 residues. The CDR3 reads CASSSQDNYGYTF.

The chain links TRBV6-2 or TRBV6-3 to TRBJ2-1; TCRdb designates TRBD2, a call that cannot be tested without DNA. The CDR3 loop spans 16 amino acids. Germline V gives CDR1 MNHEY, CDR2 SVGEGT. The CDR3 spells CASSLTLAGLYNEQFF.

The rearrangement joins TRBV18 to TRBJ1-1. The CDR3 runs to 15 residues. Looked up from germline, CDR1 is KGHSH and CDR2 is LQKENI. The CDR3 region is CASSIIPARDTEAFF.

This clonotype counts as medium-sized by frequency. The genes are TRBV19 and TRBJ1-2; TCRdb's D call, TRBD1, is unchecked because there is no DNA. This CDR3 is 11 amino acids long. Germline CDR1 reads LNHDA; CDR2 reads SQIVND (reference sequence). This CDR3 reads CASRAGGGYTF.

V usage is TRBV5-4 and J usage is TRBJ1-6; TCRdb outputs TRBD1, but without DNA this stays unchecked. Germline CDR1 is SGHNT and CDR2 is YYREEE (reference sequence). The CDR3 is 15 residues long. CDR3 in amino acids: CASSQSGGYNSPLHF.

The chain links TRBV5-6 to TRBJ2-1; the D gene TCRdb calls, TRBD1, cannot be checked with no DNA. Per the germline V gene, CDR1 is SGHDT and CDR2 is YYEEEE. This CDR3 region has 16 residues. The CDR3 protein is CASSGSTGGGYNEQFF.

This chain links TRBV20-1 with TRBJ2-1; the TRBD1 assignment by TCRdb is unverifiable without DNA. CDR1 and CDR2 (germline): DFQATT, SNEGSKA (reference sequence). This CDR3 is built from 16 residues. The CDR3 reads CSARPRDSVSYNEQFF.